The rows below give T cell receptor beta chains drawn from one sample of a study of shared clonotypes between healthy human individuals. Measured with immunoSEQ multiplex PCR; TCRdb has only the in-frame clones, and not every one. Of 2 million to 2.5 million clones listed, about 95% are singletons. The material sequenced was naive CD8+ T cells sorted from blood. These receptors were collected from a man aged 18-30 years in good health. The CDR3 runs from the conserved cysteine through the conserved F or W. Fields, in order: V gene, CDR3 protein.

TRBV6-1,CASTYNRGPYNEQFF
TRBV5-1,CASSVRELAGIAYEQYF
TRBV27,CASSLLGTGNTEAFF
TRBV19,CASSPGTDYEQYF
TRBV6-1,CASSDEGLYGYTF
TRBV5-1,CASSLDRVGAFF
TRBV18,CASSPGGSAGYQETQYF
TRBV13,CASSASGQGNYGYTF
TRBV9,CASSAGPTRYEQYF
TRBV6-5,CASSSLQGLAETQYF